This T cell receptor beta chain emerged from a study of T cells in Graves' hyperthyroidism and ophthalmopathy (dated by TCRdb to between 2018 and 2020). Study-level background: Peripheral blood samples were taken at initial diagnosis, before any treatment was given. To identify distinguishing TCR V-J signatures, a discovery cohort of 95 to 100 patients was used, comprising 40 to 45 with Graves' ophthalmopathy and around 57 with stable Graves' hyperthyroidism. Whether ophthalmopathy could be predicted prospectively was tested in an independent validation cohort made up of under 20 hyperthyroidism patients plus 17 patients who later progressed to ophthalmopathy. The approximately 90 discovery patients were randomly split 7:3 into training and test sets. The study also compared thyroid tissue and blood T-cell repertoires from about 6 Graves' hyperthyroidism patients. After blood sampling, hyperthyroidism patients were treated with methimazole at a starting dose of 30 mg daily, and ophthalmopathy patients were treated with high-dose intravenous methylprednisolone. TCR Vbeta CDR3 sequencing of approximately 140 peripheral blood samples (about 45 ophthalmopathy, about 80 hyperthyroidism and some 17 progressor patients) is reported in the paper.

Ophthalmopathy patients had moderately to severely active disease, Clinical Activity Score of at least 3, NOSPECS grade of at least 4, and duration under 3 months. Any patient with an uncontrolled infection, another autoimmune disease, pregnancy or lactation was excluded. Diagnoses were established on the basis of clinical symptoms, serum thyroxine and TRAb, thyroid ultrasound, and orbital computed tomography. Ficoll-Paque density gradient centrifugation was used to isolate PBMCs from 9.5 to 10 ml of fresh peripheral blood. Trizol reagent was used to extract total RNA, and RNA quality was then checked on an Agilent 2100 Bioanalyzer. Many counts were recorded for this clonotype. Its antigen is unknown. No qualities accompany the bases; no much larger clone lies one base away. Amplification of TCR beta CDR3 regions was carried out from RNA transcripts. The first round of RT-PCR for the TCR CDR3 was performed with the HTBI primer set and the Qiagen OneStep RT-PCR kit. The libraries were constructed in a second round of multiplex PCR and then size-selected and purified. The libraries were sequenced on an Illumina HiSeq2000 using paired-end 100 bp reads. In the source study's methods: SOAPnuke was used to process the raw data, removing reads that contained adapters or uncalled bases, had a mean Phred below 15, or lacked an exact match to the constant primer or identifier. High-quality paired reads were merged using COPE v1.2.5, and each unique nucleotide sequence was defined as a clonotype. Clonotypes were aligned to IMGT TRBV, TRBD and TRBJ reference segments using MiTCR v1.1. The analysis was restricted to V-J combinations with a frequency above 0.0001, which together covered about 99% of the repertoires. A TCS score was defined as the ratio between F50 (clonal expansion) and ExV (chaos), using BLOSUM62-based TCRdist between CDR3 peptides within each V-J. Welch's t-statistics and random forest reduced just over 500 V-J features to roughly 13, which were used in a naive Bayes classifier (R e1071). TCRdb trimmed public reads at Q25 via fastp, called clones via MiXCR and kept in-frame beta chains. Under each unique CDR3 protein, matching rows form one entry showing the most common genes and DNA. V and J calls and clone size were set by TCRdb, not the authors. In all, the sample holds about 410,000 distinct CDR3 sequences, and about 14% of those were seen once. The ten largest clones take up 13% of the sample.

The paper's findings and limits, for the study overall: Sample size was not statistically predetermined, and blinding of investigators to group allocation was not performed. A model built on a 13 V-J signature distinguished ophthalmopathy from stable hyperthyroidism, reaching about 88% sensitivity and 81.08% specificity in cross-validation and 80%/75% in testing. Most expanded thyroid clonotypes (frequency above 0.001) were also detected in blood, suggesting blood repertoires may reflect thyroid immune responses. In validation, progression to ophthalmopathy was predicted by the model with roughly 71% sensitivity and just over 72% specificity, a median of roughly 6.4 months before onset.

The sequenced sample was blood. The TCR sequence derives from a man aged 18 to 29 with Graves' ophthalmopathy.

CDR3 region: CASSGDRLYNEQFF. The sequenced DNA: TGTGCCAGCAGCGGCGACAGGTTATACAATGAGCAGTTCTTC. The rearrangement joined TRBV9 to TRBJ2-1; the D region possibly corresponds to TRBD1 (6 bases align). Relative to germline, V is 3 bases shorter and J is 4 bases shorter, with 11 bases between their ends. The CDR3 covers 14 residues, taking in both the cysteine and the phenylalanine. The kept DNA is CDR3 alone, 42 bases in frame from the first base. CDR1 and CDR2, looked up from the germline V gene, are SGDLS and YYNGEE. The full variable domain, with segments outside the CDR3 supplied by the reference TRBV9 and TRBJ2-1 proteins, appears as DSGVTQTPKHLITATGQRVTLRCSPRSGDLSVYWYQQSLDQGLQFLIQYYNGEERAKGNILERFSAQQFPDLHSELNLSSLELGDSALYFCASSGDRLYNEQFFGPGTRLTVL.